Listed below are T cell receptor beta chains from one sample, sequenced in a study of T cell clonotyping in hematopoietic cell transplantation. Here immunoSEQ multiplex PCR was the method, and the copy in TCRdb shows in-frame clones only, minus some. Here the sample spans 25,000 to 30,000 clones, 82% being singletons. Sequencing was performed on peripheral blood mononuclear cells, taken before stem cell transplant. The source is a man in his forties or fifties with acute myeloid leukemia. Some clones in this sample may be carry-over from other donors' samples. CDR3s include the opening cysteine and the closing phenylalanine or tryptophan. Each record gives: D gene, V gene, J gene, clone size, CDR3 DNA, CDR3 protein. A D gene is named only where the DNA matches it firmly. Clone size is given for some rows only: seen once, a few or many times, or a class if the clone is expanded.

D gene: TRBD2; V gene: TRBV13; J gene: TRBJ2-1; clone size: NA; CDR3 DNA: TGTGCCAGCAGCCCCCCTAGACTAGCGGGAGGTGAGCAGTTCTTC; CDR3 protein: CASSPPRLAGGEQFF
D gene: NA; V gene: TRBV27; J gene: TRBJ2-2; clone size: NA; CDR3 DNA: TGTGCCAGCAGGCGTGCACAGGGGGGGGTAGGCGGGGAGCTGTTTTTT; CDR3 protein: CASRRAQGGVGGELFF
D gene: NA; V gene: TRBV10-3; J gene: TRBJ1-5; clone size: NA; CDR3 DNA: TGTGCCAGCGACGGTGGGAGCAATCAGCCCCAGCATTTT; CDR3 protein: CASDGGSNQPQHF
D gene: NA; V gene: TRBV6-5; J gene: TRBJ2-5; clone size: NA; CDR3 DNA: TGTGCCAGCAGTTACATGGGTTTTGAGACCCAGTACTTC; CDR3 protein: CASSYMGFETQYF
D gene: NA; V gene: TRBV7-9; J gene: TRBJ1-5; clone size: NA; CDR3 DNA: TGTGCCAGCAGCCAAGGGGGATCCGGGCCCCAGCATTTT; CDR3 protein: CASSQGGSGPQHF
D gene: NA; V gene: TRBV10-3; J gene: TRBJ1-2; clone size: NA; CDR3 DNA: TGTGCCATCAGTGCACAGGGAGACTATGGCTACACCTTC; CDR3 protein: CAISAQGDYGYTF
D gene: NA; V gene: TRBV5-8; J gene: TRBJ1-5; clone size: once; CDR3 DNA: TGTGCCAGCAGCCCACGGGTCGCAACCCGGAGCCAGCCCCAGCATTTT; CDR3 protein: CASSPRVATRSQPQHF
D gene: TRBD1; V gene: TRBV27; J gene: TRBJ1-1; clone size: NA; CDR3 DNA: TGTGCCAGCAGTTTAACAGGGGGCCTGACTGAAGCTTTCTTT; CDR3 protein: CASSLTGGLTEAFF
D gene: TRBD2; V gene: TRBV11-2; J gene: TRBJ2-5; clone size: NA; CDR3 DNA: TGTGCCAGCAGGGGTCTAGCGGGAGAGACCCAGTACTTC; CDR3 protein: CASRGLAGETQYF
D gene: NA; V gene: TRBV5-1; J gene: TRBJ1-1; clone size: NA; CDR3 DNA: TGCGCCAGCAGCTTGGCGCTGAACACTGAAGCTTTCTTT; CDR3 protein: CASSLALNTEAFF
D gene: TRBD1; V gene: TRBV9; J gene: TRBJ1-6; clone size: NA; CDR3 DNA: TGTGCCAGCAGCGGAGGGGACAGATACAATTCACCCCTCCACTTT; CDR3 protein: CASSGGDRYNSPLHF
D gene: NA; V gene: TRBV19; J gene: TRBJ1-1; clone size: NA; CDR3 DNA: TGTGCCAGTAAACCCTCCCGTTCCAACACTGAAGCTTTCTTT; CDR3 protein: CASKPSRSNTEAFF
D gene: NA; V gene: TRBV7-9; J gene: TRBJ1-3; clone size: NA; CDR3 DNA: TGTGCCAGCAGTCCAACTAGGGGAAATGGAAACACCATATATTTT; CDR3 protein: CASSPTRGNGNTIYF
D gene: NA; V gene: TRBV5-1; J gene: TRBJ1-1; clone size: NA; CDR3 DNA: TGCGCCAGCAGCTTTGCCCAGGGGATTGACACTGAAGCTTTCTTT; CDR3 protein: CASSFAQGIDTEAFF
D gene: NA; V gene: TRBV27; J gene: TRBJ2-2; clone size: NA; CDR3 DNA: TGTGCCAGCAGTTTATACGCGACGAACACCGGGGAGCTGTTTTTT; CDR3 protein: CASSLYATNTGELFF
D gene: NA; V gene: TRBV7-7; J gene: TRBJ2-3; clone size: NA; CDR3 DNA: TGTGCTAGCAGCTTAGGTACCTCCGGTTCTACGGAGCAGTATTTT; CDR3 protein: CASSLGTSGSTEQYF
D gene: TRBD2; V gene: TRBV11-2; J gene: TRBJ2-5; clone size: once; CDR3 DNA: TGTGCCAGCAGCTTAGGAGCGGGGTCGCAAGAGACCCAGTACTTC; CDR3 protein: CASSLGAGSQETQYF
D gene: NA; V gene: TRBV4-1; J gene: TRBJ2-5; clone size: NA; CDR3 DNA: TGCGCCAGCAGCCAACCTCTGGATAGCCAAGAGACCCAGTACTTC; CDR3 protein: CASSQPLDSQETQYF
D gene: NA; V gene: TRBV27; J gene: TRBJ2-1; clone size: NA; CDR3 DNA: TGTGCCAGCAGTTTATCCCGCCGGCGAGAGCAGTTCTTC; CDR3 protein: CASSLSRRREQFF
D gene: NA; V gene: TRBV30; J gene: TRBJ1-2; clone size: NA; CDR3 DNA: TGTGCCACGACTTCGCGAGAGGGCTACACCTTC; CDR3 protein: CATTSREGYTF
D gene: NA; V gene: TRBV2; J gene: TRBJ2-5; clone size: NA; CDR3 DNA: TGTGCCAGCAGTGAAGATGGGCTGGACCTTCAAGAGACCCAGTACTTC; CDR3 protein: CASSEDGLDLQETQYF
D gene: TRBD2; V gene: TRBV4-2; J gene: TRBJ2-6; clone size: NA; CDR3 DNA: TGTGCCAGCAGCCAAGACCAAGCGGGGGGCCTTCGGGCCAACGTCCTGACTTTC; CDR3 protein: CASSQDQAGGLRANVLTF
D gene: TRBD2; V gene: TRBV5-1; J gene: TRBJ2-7; clone size: once; CDR3 DNA: TGCGCCAGCAGCTTGGGGACTAGCGGATACGAGCAGTACTTC; CDR3 protein: CASSLGTSGYEQYF
D gene: TRBD2; V gene: TRBV5-1; J gene: TRBJ2-7; clone size: NA; CDR3 DNA: TGCGCCAGCAGCTTGGCTAGCGGGGGGCCATGGGGCGAGCAGTACTTC; CDR3 protein: CASSLASGGPWGEQYF
D gene: NA; V gene: TRBV6-5; J gene: TRBJ1-5; clone size: NA; CDR3 DNA: TGTGCCAGCAGTTACTCCGGGGCCAGCAATCAGCCCCAGCATTTT; CDR3 protein: CASSYSGASNQPQHF
D gene: NA; V gene: TRBV25-1; J gene: TRBJ2-3; clone size: few; CDR3 DNA: TGTGCCAGCAGTGATACCCGGGCCTTCACAGATACGCAGTATTTT; CDR3 protein: CASSDTRAFTDTQYF
D gene: NA; V gene: TRBV6-5; J gene: TRBJ2-1; clone size: NA; CDR3 DNA: TGTGCCAGCAGCTCTGACCTTAACAATGAGCAGTTCTTC; CDR3 protein: CASSSDLNNEQFF
D gene: NA; V gene: TRBV27; J gene: TRBJ2-3; clone size: NA; CDR3 DNA: TGTGCCAGCAGGCGACTAGGCATTACAGATACGCAGTATTTT; CDR3 protein: CASRRLGITDTQYF
D gene: TRBD1; V gene: TRBV6-6; J gene: TRBJ2-7; clone size: NA; CDR3 DNA: TGTGCCAGCAGTTACACTACAGGGGCCTACGAGCAGTACTTC; CDR3 protein: CASSYTTGAYEQYF
D gene: TRBD1; V gene: TRBV10-3; J gene: TRBJ2-2; clone size: NA; CDR3 DNA: TGTGCCATCAGCGACAGGGGGGACCCCGGGGAGCTGTTTTTT; CDR3 protein: CAISDRGDPGELFF
D gene: NA; V gene: TRBV5-6; J gene: TRBJ1-6; clone size: once; CDR3 DNA: TGTGCCAGCAGTTATTTTCGGTTTAAGAATTCACCCCTCCACTTT; CDR3 protein: CASSYFRFKNSPLHF
D gene: NA; V gene: TRBV21-1; J gene: TRBJ1-1; clone size: NA; CDR3 DNA: TGTGCCAGCAGCAAAGCGCTGAGGAGGGACGGCACTGAAGCTTTCTTT; CDR3 protein: CASSKALRRDGTEAFF
D gene: NA; V gene: TRBV5-6; J gene: TRBJ1-1; clone size: once; CDR3 DNA: TGTGCCAGCAGGCGGGGGGACACTGAAGCTTTCTTT; CDR3 protein: CASRRGDTEAFF
D gene: TRBD1; V gene: TRBV10-1; J gene: TRBJ2-7; clone size: NA; CDR3 DNA: TGCGCCAGCAGTGAAGGGACAGAGGTCTACGAGCAGTACTTC; CDR3 protein: CASSEGTEVYEQYF
D gene: NA; V gene: TRBV5-1; J gene: TRBJ1-1; clone size: NA; CDR3 DNA: TGCGCCAGCAGGTCCCAGGGGCCTGCCGGTATTGAAGCTTTCTTT; CDR3 protein: CASRSQGPAGIEAFF
D gene: NA; V gene: TRBV6-1; J gene: TRBJ1-5; clone size: NA; CDR3 DNA: TGTGCCAGCAGTGAAGGGGGGGGGACGAGCCAGCCCCAGCATTTT; CDR3 protein: CASSEGGGTSQPQHF
D gene: NA; V gene: TRBV10-3; J gene: TRBJ1-1; clone size: NA; CDR3 DNA: TGTGCCACCCAGGGACTTACTGAAGCTTTCTTT; CDR3 protein: CATQGLTEAFF